The clone carrying this T cell receptor (beta chain) was observed once. The data stem from a study of a mutant IDH1 vaccine in newly diagnosed glioma. As for time point: baseline, week 1 (first vaccination visit). Treatment denoted: pre-vaccination baseline after standard-of-care therapy. Assay: immunoSEQ multiplex PCR; the TCRdb copy retains only in-frame clones and omits some. The data hold some 68,000 clones, with 75% to 85% observed a single time. The sequence derives from a man aged 50-59 years with glioma. The sequenced sample was PBMCs, obtained from a glioma patient treated with radiotherapy, temozolomide or both.

CDR3 in amino acids: CASSQEGRVTEAFF. The CDR3 coding sequence is TGCGCCAGCAGCCAAGAAGGCAGGGTCACTGAAGCTTTCTTT. The rearrangement uses TRBV4-1 and TRBJ1-1; maybe TRBD1 (5 bases). Per the germline V gene, CDR1 is MGHRA and CDR2 is YSYEKL. Trimming stripped 0 bases from V and 4 bases from J, with 9 bases between. The CDR3 has 14 residues.